This note documents a single T cell receptor (beta chain) sequence. This receptor's antigen is unknown. There are no base qualities to consult, and no much larger clone falls within one base. This specimen comes from a study of OX40 agonist ivuxolimab in advanced cancers. Regarding the study in general: Ivuxolimab was a fully human IgG2 agonistic monoclonal antibody targeting the costimulatory receptor OX40 (CD134). Intravenous ivuxolimab was administered to patients every 2 weeks at six dose levels: 0.01, 0.1, 0.3, 1.5, 3 and 10 mg/kg. Of the approximately 50 dose-escalation patients, hepatocellular carcinoma was present in roughly 19, melanoma in roughly 15, renal cell carcinoma in 9 and head and neck cancer in 9. In the dose-escalation cohort, 70% to 85% of patients were male, and the mean age was approximately 55 years, with a range of about 20 to 90. Patients were allowed to have had prior anti-PD-1, anti-PD-L1 or anti-CTLA-4 therapy, and around 40% of the dose-escalation patients had previously received checkpoint inhibitors. Partial responses occurred in three dose-escalation patients: two with cutaneous melanoma and one with hepatocellular carcinoma. Peripheral TCRbeta sequencing was intended to test whether TCR sequence diversity was altered and clonal T-cell expansion was caused by ivuxolimab. The paper describes the monotherapy dose-escalation part (N of about 55 patients) of the phase I trial of ivuxolimab.

The trial excluded patients who had a history of autoimmune disease or were on systemic immunosuppression. In every dose cohort, peripheral blood was drawn for TCR sequencing at baseline, cycle 4 day 1, and cycle 7 day 1. Samples were obtained from an open-label, multicenter, first-in-human phase I dose-escalation trial of ivuxolimab. Adults with locally advanced or metastatic melanoma, renal cell carcinoma, hepatocellular carcinoma or head and neck squamous cell carcinoma were enrolled in the trial. CD4+ and CD8+ T cells were sorted separately from peripheral blood before TCR sequencing. V is cut back by 5 bases and J by 7 bases, with 13 bases in the junction unmatched. The CDR3 runs 15 amino acids, cysteine and phenylalanine included. Kept here is only the CDR3 DNA, which spans 45 bases and is read in frame from base 1. Reading the germline V gene gives CDR1 SGHAT and CDR2 FQNNGV. The paper as a whole reports these results and caveats: At doses of 0.1 to 3.0 mg/kg, clonal expansion of both CD4+ and CD8+ blood T cells was observed from baseline to week 6. The antigen specificity of the peripheral T cells that underwent clonal expansion was not determined. In the 0.1-3.0 mg/kg groups, partial responders were among the patients with the lowest normalized peripheral clonal expansion, particularly in CD8+ T cells. Low levels of normalized T-cell clonal expansion were also seen in some nonresponding patients. On average, CD8+ T cells showed more expanded clones than CD4+ T cells after ivuxolimab.

For sequencing of the TCRbeta CDR3 region, genomic DNA was extracted from the sorted cells. The immunoSEQ Assay was used to sequence the TCRbeta CDR3 regions. Sourced from immuneACCESS, this table was stored by TCRdb with only in-frame sequences that have V and J called. A share of the clones is absent; for the studies checked, an unresolved V gene accounts for under half, and the remainder has no known explanation. This sample gives about 85,000 clones in total; approximately 79% of them show up just once. Over 5% of the sample rests with the top ten. The sample here was CD4+ or CD8+ T cells sorted from blood, taken in a trial of the OX40 agonist ivuxolimab. Rearrangement joined TRBV11-2 to TRBJ1-2; TRBD1 matches 7 bases in the middle. The sequence was obtained from an adult with an advanced solid tumor such as melanoma, head and neck, liver or kidney cancer. The CDR3 here reads CASSLGPRGAGGYTF. The nucleotide sequence is given as TGTGCCAGCAGCCTAGGGCCCAGGGGGGCGGGTGGCTACACCTTC. Supplemented by the reference TRBV11-2 and TRBJ1-2 proteins around the CDR3, the complete variable domain is EAGVAQSPRYKIIEKRQSVAFWCNPISGHATLYWYQQILGQGPKLLIQFQNNGVVDDSQLPKDRFSAERLKGVDSTLKIQPAKLEDSAVYLCASSLGPRGAGGYTFGSGTRLTVV.